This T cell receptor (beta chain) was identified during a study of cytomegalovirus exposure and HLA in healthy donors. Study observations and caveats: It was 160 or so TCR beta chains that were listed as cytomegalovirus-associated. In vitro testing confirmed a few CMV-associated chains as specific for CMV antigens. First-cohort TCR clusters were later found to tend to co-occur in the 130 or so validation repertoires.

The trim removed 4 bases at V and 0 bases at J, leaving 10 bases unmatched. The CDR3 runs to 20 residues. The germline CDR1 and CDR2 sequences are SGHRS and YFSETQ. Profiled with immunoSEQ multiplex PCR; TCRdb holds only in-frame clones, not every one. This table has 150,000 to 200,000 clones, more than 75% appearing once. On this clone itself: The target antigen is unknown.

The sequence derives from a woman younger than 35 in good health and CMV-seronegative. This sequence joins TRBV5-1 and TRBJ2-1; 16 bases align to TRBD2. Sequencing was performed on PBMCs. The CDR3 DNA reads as TGCGCCAGCAGCCTGGGACTAGCGGGGGGGATAGATAGCTCCTACAATGAGCAGTTCTTC. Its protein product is CASSLGLAGGIDSSYNEQFF. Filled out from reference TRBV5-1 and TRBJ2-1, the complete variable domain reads KAGVTQTPRYLIKTRGQQVTLSCSPISGHRSVSWYQQTPGQGLQFLFEYFSETQRNKGNFPGRFSGRQFSNSRSEMNVSTLELGDSALYLCASSLGLAGGIDSSYNEQFFGPGTRLTVL.